Listed below are T cell receptor beta chains from one sample, sequenced in a study of cytomegalovirus exposure and HLA in healthy donors. TCRdb's copy holds only in-frame clones and misses some; the assay was immunoSEQ multiplex PCR. The sample lists over 85,000 clones, 70% to 80% occurring once. The specimen was PBMCs. The receptors derive from a man aged 25-45 years in good health and CMV-seronegative. CDR3s leave out the opening cysteine and the closing phenylalanine or tryptophan.

j_gene: TRBJ1-1; v_gene: TRBV9; CDR3aa: ASSEGGTDTEAF
j_gene: TRBJ1-1; v_gene: TRBV6-6; CDR3aa: ASSRTETNAEAF
j_gene: TRBJ2-1; v_gene: TRBV5-1; CDR3aa: ASSPWDTYRTEQF
j_gene: TRBJ1-6; v_gene: TRBV7-9; CDR3aa: ASSPPLSYNSPLH
j_gene: TRBJ1-4; v_gene: TRBV5-1; CDR3aa: ASSLDGGTNEKLF
j_gene: TRBJ2-5; v_gene: TRBV18; CDR3aa: ASSPDRQETQY
j_gene: TRBJ2-5; v_gene: TRBV7-7; CDR3aa: ASSLLDRASETQY
j_gene: TRBJ2-3; v_gene: TRBV29-1; CDR3aa: SVEKRLVSDTQY
j_gene: TRBJ2-3; v_gene: TRBV28; CDR3aa: ASRRATDTQY
j_gene: TRBJ2-7; v_gene: TRBV19; CDR3aa: ASRGATGVHEQY
j_gene: TRBJ1-5; v_gene: TRBV2; CDR3aa: ASSEGSSSNQPQH
j_gene: TRBJ1-2; v_gene: TRBV6-5; CDR3aa: ASSYGQGALGYT
j_gene: TRBJ2-2; v_gene: TRBV12-5; CDR3aa: ASGLVLTGELF
j_gene: TRBJ2-5; v_gene: TRBV9; CDR3aa: ASSPTGFWEQY
j_gene: TRBJ2-1; v_gene: TRBV7-3; CDR3aa: ASSSTLAGGRDEQF
j_gene: TRBJ2-7; v_gene: TRBV13; CDR3aa: ASSANPRGYEQY
j_gene: TRBJ2-1; v_gene: TRBV9; CDR3aa: ASSVDVSGQSSYNEQF
j_gene: TRBJ2-7; v_gene: TRBV18; CDR3aa: ASSPQPSDRSSYEQY
j_gene: TRBJ1-1; v_gene: TRBV29-1; CDR3aa: SGQLDTEAF
j_gene: TRBJ2-5; v_gene: TRBV6-4; CDR3aa: ASSDSRTSGGAETQY